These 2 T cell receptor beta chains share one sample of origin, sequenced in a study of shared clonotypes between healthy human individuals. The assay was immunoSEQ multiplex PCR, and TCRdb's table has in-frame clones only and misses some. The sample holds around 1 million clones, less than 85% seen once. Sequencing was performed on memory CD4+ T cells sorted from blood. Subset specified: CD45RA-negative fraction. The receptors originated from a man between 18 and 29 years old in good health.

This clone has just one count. The CDR3 here is CASSKMGPGGAREQYF. CDR3 DNA: TGTGCCAGCTCCAAAATGGGCCCAGGGGGCGCCCGCGAGCAGTACTTC. This chain uses TRBV27 with TRBJ2-7, with 8 bases that match TRBD1. Trimming removed 8 bases from V and 6 bases from J; junction bases left unmatched: 18. CDR1 MNHEY and CDR2 SMNVEV come from the germline V gene (reference sequence). This CDR3 has 16 amino acids.

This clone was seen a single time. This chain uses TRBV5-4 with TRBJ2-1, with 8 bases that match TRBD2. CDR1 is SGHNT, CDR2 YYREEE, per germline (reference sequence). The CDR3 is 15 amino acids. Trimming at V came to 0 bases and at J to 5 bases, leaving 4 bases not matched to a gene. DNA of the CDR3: TGTGCCAGCAGCTTGGCCGAGCGGGGGAACAATGAGCAGTTCTTC. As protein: CASSLAERGNNEQFF.